One sample yielded the 28 T cell receptor beta chains listed below, sequenced in a study of T cells after yellow fever vaccination. TCRdb redid the calling of the 5' RACE reads with MiXCR, one entry per CDR3 protein. Of fewer than 500,000 distinct CDR3 sequences in the sample, roughly a sixth were seen once. Material: PBMCs, obtained before the yellow fever booster vaccination. All receptors come from a young man who received the YFV17D yellow fever vaccine.

This clonotype showed up just a few times. The chain employs TRBV5-1 and TRBJ1-2; D not certain. Germline assignment: CDR1 SGHRS and CDR2 YFSETQ. Trimming pared 2 bases from V and 6 bases from J, leaving 11 bases between. The CDR3 has 13 residues. This CDR3 is CASSFRRLHGYTF. The CDR3 DNA sequence: TGCGCCAGCAGCTTCAGAAGGCTTCATGGCTACACCTTC.

A few counts support this clonotype. This rearrangement joins TRBV5-1 to TRBJ1-1, with a possible D match to TRBD1 (6 bases). Germline V lookup: CDR1 SGHRS, CDR2 YFSETQ. CDR3 length: 15 residues. The V and J ends lost 2 bases and 0 bases respectively, with 11 bases between them. The CDR3: CASSLPGEVNTEAFF. CDR3 nucleotide sequence: TGCGCCAGCAGCTTACCAGGGGAGGTGAACACTGAAGCTTTCTTT. Variable domain in full (rest from reference TRBV5-1 and TRBJ1-1): KAGVTQTPRYLIKTRGQQVTLSCSPISGHRSVSWYQQTPGQGLQFLFEYFSETQRNKGNFPGRFSGRQFSNSRSEMNVSTLELGDSALYLCASSLPGEVNTEAFFGQGTRLTVV.

The rearrangement joins TRBV6-2 or TRBV6-3 to TRBJ2-6, with D perhaps assigned TRBD1 or TRBD2 (5 bases each). Per the germline V gene, CDR1 is MNHEY and CDR2 is SVGEGT. The CDR3 is 13 amino acids. Trimming shortened V by 3 bases and J by 17 bases, and 17 bases separated the two germline ends. CDR3 in amino acids: CASSYWGYDGLTF. The CDR3 bases are TGTGCCAGCAGTTATTGGGGGTACGATGGTTTGACTTTC.

The chain carries TRBV6-2 or TRBV6-3 and TRBJ2-3; no firm D call. V lost 1 base and J 4 bases, leaving 9 bases between the germline ends. The CDR3 contains 14 residues. Germline V gene data show CDR1 as MNHEY and CDR2 as SVGEGT. The CDR3 loop is CASSYFDTADTQYF. The CDR3 coding sequence is TGTGCCAGCAGTTACTTTGACACCGCAGATACGCAGTATTTT.

This clonotype was seen a few times. The rearrangement uses TRBV5-1 and TRBJ2-3; perhaps D is TRBD1 or TRBD2 (7 bases each). The V gene lost 4 bases and the J gene lost 2 bases, with 17 bases spanning the gap. The CDR3 has 16 amino acids. Germline V gives CDR1 SGHRS, CDR2 YFSETQ. The CDR3 DNA reads TGCGCCAGCAGCCCCCGGGGGGACAGCTACACAGATACGCAGTATTTT. Residues: CASSPRGDSYTDTQYF.

In its sample, this clonotype was seen many times. The CDR3 nucleotides read TGTGCCAGCAGTCGGCGGGGGGGACAAGAGACCCAGTACTTC. Translation: CASSRRGGQETQYF. J is TRBJ2-5 and V is TRBV12-3 or TRBV12-4, with 9 bases matching TRBD2. The length of the CDR3 is 14 residues. V was pared by 5 bases and J by 2 bases, with 3 bases of the junction left unmatched.

The chain uses TRBV27 and TRBJ2-5, with D possibly matching TRBD2 (6 bases). Germline V gene sequence: CDR1 MNHEY, CDR2 SMNVEV (reference sequence). With 5 bases removed from V and 5 bases from J, the gap between germline ends came to 15 bases. The CDR3 runs 14 residues. This CDR3 is CASSRLGAGETQYF. The CDR3 DNA is TGTGCCAGCAGTCGACTAGGCGCGGGGGAGACCCAGTACTTC.

This clonotype was detected only a few times. The rearrangement joins TRBV12-3 or TRBV12-4 to TRBJ2-1; TRBD1 might be the D (5 bases). The CDR3 contains 14 residues. The V end was cut by 2 bases, the J end by 6 bases, with 11 bases between. CDR3 DNA: TGTGCCAGCAGTTTATTGGGGCCATTCAATGAGCAGTTCTTC. This translates into CASSLLGPFNEQFF.

V and J are TRBV24-1 and TRBJ2-3, with D possibly being TRBD1 (6 bases). Germline-derived CDR1 and CDR2 are KGHDR and SFDVKD. This CDR3 has 15 amino acids. Trimming removed 1 base from V and 3 bases from J, with 10 bases in between. Here the CDR3 DNA reads TGTGCCACCAGTGATTTCGCGCAGGGGACAGATACGCAGTATTTT. Protein: CATSDFAQGTDTQYF.

This clonotype was detected only a few times. The chain is built from TRBV4-3 and TRBJ2-1, with 7 bases identical to TRBD2. CDR3 size: 20 residues. The germline V gene encodes CDR1 LGHNA and CDR2 YSLEER. V lost 0 bases to trimming and J lost 0 bases; unmatched junction nucleotides: 14. CDR3 loop: CASSQEVAGVRTSSYNEQFF. DNA of the CDR3: TGCGCCAGCAGCCAAGAAGTTGCGGGGGTGCGAACCAGCTCCTACAATGAGCAGTTCTTC.

This clonotype was detected a few times. The chain links TRBV5-1 to TRBJ2-2; tentative D call: TRBD2 (6 bases). The CDR3 covers 16 residues. Trimming removed 0 bases from V and 4 bases from J, with 13 bases in between. The germline V gene encodes CDR1 SGHRS and CDR2 YFSETQ. The CDR3 reads CASSLGVGGSTGELFF. DNA for the CDR3: TGCGCCAGCAGCTTGGGTGTCGGGGGTTCCACCGGGGAGCTGTTTTTT. The complete variable domain, with remaining parts taken from reference TRBV5-1 and TRBJ2-2, reads KAGVTQTPRYLIKTRGQQVTLSCSPISGHRSVSWYQQTPGQGLQFLFEYFSETQRNKGNFPGRFSGRQFSNSRSEMNVSTLELGDSALYLCASSLGVGGSTGELFFGEGSRLTVL.

This clonotype came up a few times. Written as DNA, the CDR3 is TGTGCCAGCAGTTCCTCCGACGCCGGGGGAAACATTCAGTACTTC. This translates into CASSSSDAGGNIQYF. V gene TRBV27 combines with J gene TRBJ2-4; D may be TRBD2 (6 bases). The V end lost 4 bases, the J end lost 6 bases, and 16 bases lay between the germline ends. CDR3 length: 15 residues. The V gene's germline CDR1 is MNHEY and CDR2 SMNVEV (reference sequence).

This sequence joins TRBV7-3 and TRBJ2-3, with 9 bases identical to TRBD2. There are 16 residues in the CDR3. The V gene end was trimmed by 5 bases and the J gene end by 1 base; junction bases not matched to a gene: 7. Germline V gives CDR1 SGHTA, CDR2 FQGTGA. CDR3 residues: CASSPGSSGGTDTQYF. For the CDR3, the DNA is TGTGCCAGCAGCCCCGGGTCTAGCGGGGGCACAGATACGCAGTATTTT.

This chain connects TRBV4-1 to TRBJ2-5; D remains ambiguous. The CDR3 consists of 13 residues. Germline V CDR1 and CDR2: MGHRA, YSYEKL. The V and J ends lost 5 bases and 2 bases respectively, with 9 bases between them. The CDR3 sequence is CASSVIEQETQYF. CDR3 coding DNA: TGCGCCAGCAGCGTTATCGAGCAAGAGACCCAGTACTTC.

V and J are TRBV6-5 and TRBJ1-2; 10 positions match TRBD1. Unmatched junction bases numbered 4, after V lost 6 bases and J lost 0 bases. This CDR3 comprises 15 residues. Germline CDR1 reads MNHEY; CDR2 reads SVGAGI. The CDR3 nucleotides are TGTGCCAGCAGGGGACAGGGGACACCTAACTATGGCTACACCTTC. Translation: CASRGQGTPNYGYTF.

This clonotype has only a few counts. The DNA for the CDR3 is TGCAGTGCGGGCCAGCCCGGGAAGCGGGGGGCCTCCTACAATGAGCAGTTCTTC. Residues: CSAGQPGKRGASYNEQFF. The chain has TRBV20-1 and TRBJ2-1; TRBD2 matches at 9 bases. Losses at the gene ends were 6 bases for V and 0 bases for J; bases not matched to a gene: 15. Germline loops: CDR1 DFQATT, CDR2 SNEGSKA (reference sequence). CDR3 length equals 18 residues.

This sequence joins TRBV11-2 and TRBJ2-3, with unresolved D. CDR1 SGHAT and CDR2 FQNNGV come from the germline V gene. This CDR3 is 15 amino acids long. V gave up 0 bases and J gave up 2 bases, with 9 bases separating them. CDR3 loop: CASSLDPAPTDTQYF. The CDR3 DNA reads TGTGCCAGCAGCTTAGATCCGGCCCCCACAGATACGCAGTATTTT.

The rearrangement links TRBV7-2 to TRBJ2-3; D perhaps matches TRBD2 (6 bases). V lost 7 bases to trimming and J lost 2 bases, with 16 bases between them. Germline CDR1 and CDR2: SGHTA and FQGNSA. The CDR3 runs to 15 residues. DNA of the CDR3: TGTGCCAGCACCCCCGCGGGACTCAACACAGATACGCAGTATTTT. This encodes CASTPAGLNTDTQYF.

The genes are TRBV7-3 and TRBJ2-1; a weak D match, TRBD2 (6 bases). With 1 base removed from V and 9 bases from J, the gap between germline ends came to 16 bases. The germline CDR1 and CDR2 sequences are SGHTA and FQGTGA. This CDR3 is built from 15 residues. The CDR3 spells CASSLNSPLGGEQFF. The CDR3 region has the DNA TGTGCCAGCAGCTTAAACAGTCCTCTGGGAGGTGAGCAGTTCTTC. The full variable domain, rest sourced from reference TRBV7-3 and TRBJ2-1, is GAGVSQTPSNKVTEKGKYVELRCDPISGHTALYWYRQSLGQGPEFLIYFQGTGAADDSGLPNDRFFAVRPEGSVSTLKIQRTERGDSAVYLCASSLNSPLGGEQFFGPGTRLTVL.

This clonotype was observed a handful of times. The chain recombines TRBV9 with TRBJ1-1; the D is unclear. The CDR3 is made up of 14 amino acids. Germline V lookup: CDR1 SGDLS, CDR2 YYNGEE. The V and J ends lost 3 bases and 3 bases respectively, with 12 bases between them. In DNA form, the CDR3 reads TGTGCCAGCAGCGCCGGACCCACCGACACTGAAGCTTTCTTT. It is translated as CASSAGPTDTEAFF.

The V call is TRBV7-2, the J call TRBJ2-5; 9 nucleotides align to TRBD2. The germline V gene has CDR1 SGHTA and CDR2 FQGNSA. V lost 4 bases and J lost 1; bases outside the gene matches: 7. The CDR3 consists of 16 residues. CDR3 bases: TGTGCCAGCAGCTACAGGACTAGCGTACTCCAAGAGACCCAGTACTTC. Protein product: CASSYRTSVLQETQYF.

This clonotype turned up a few times. V gene TRBV29-1 combines with J gene TRBJ2-1, with TRBD1 matching over 8 bases. This CDR3 comprises 14 residues. CDR1 is SQVTM, CDR2 ANQGSEA, per germline. Unmatched junction bases numbered 8, after V lost 6 bases and J lost 4 bases. The CDR3 DNA follows: TGCAGCGTGGGACAGGCGGCTCTTTACAATGAGCAGTTCTTC. It translates to CSVGQAALYNEQFF.

CDR3 nucleotide sequence: TGCAGTGCCAAACCCCCGGGACAGGCGTATGGCTACACCTTC. It yields the protein CSAKPPGQAYGYTF. V gene TRBV20-1 combines with J gene TRBJ1-2; 8 bases are a match to TRBD1. The trim removed 6 bases at V and 5 bases at J, leaving 11 bases unmatched. This CDR3 is built from 14 residues. CDR1 is DFQATT, CDR2 SNEGSKA, per germline (reference sequence).

The V call is TRBV12-3 or TRBV12-4, the J call TRBJ2-2; D is possibly TRBD1 (6 bases). CDR3 size: 15 residues. V gave up 6 bases and J gave up 6 bases, with 17 bases separating them. The CDR3 here is CASRPWPRGSGELFF. The CDR3 DNA sequence: TGTGCCAGCAGGCCCTGGCCTAGGGGGTCCGGGGAGCTGTTTTTT.

The rearrangement uses TRBV4-1 and TRBJ1-1; TRBD1 agrees at 8 bases. This CDR3 contains 14 residues. Germline CDR1 reads MGHRA; CDR2 reads YSYEKL. Germline trimming cut 4 bases from V and 5 bases from J; bases unmatched to any gene: 6. The CDR3 nucleotides are TGCGCCAGCAGCCCTCTATACAGGGGGACTGAAGCTTTCTTT. Protein sequence: CASSPLYRGTEAFF.

This rearrangement joins TRBV10-3 to TRBJ2-2; 8 nucleotides align to TRBD2. The CDR3 totals 15 residues. V gave up 4 bases and J gave up 1 base; unmatched junction bases: 2. Germline CDR1 and CDR2: ENHRY and SYGVKD. CDR3 in amino acids: CAISGSGGNTGELFF. DNA for the CDR3: TGTGCCATCAGTGGGAGCGGGGGGAACACCGGGGAGCTGTTTTTT.

The gene calls are TRBV25-1 and TRBJ2-3, with a weak D call TRBD1 (5 bases). The germline V and J ends were trimmed by 2 bases and 5 bases, with 8 bases remaining between them. This CDR3 is built from 13 residues. CDR1 and CDR2 (germline): MGHDK, SYGVNS. The CDR3 region is CASSEGARDTQYF. The CDR3 nucleotides are TGTGCCAGCAGTGAAGGGGCCAGAGATACGCAGTATTTT.

This clonotype was observed once. The chain is built from TRBV5-5 and TRBJ1-1; no clear D. CDR3 length equals 13 residues. V lost 3 bases, J lost 5 bases, and 11 bases lay in between. Germline V gene data show CDR1 as SGHKS and CDR2 as YYEKEE (reference sequence). The CDR3 sequence: CASSSDPGTEAFF. Here the CDR3 DNA reads TGTGCCAGCAGCTCCGACCCGGGGACTGAAGCTTTCTTT.